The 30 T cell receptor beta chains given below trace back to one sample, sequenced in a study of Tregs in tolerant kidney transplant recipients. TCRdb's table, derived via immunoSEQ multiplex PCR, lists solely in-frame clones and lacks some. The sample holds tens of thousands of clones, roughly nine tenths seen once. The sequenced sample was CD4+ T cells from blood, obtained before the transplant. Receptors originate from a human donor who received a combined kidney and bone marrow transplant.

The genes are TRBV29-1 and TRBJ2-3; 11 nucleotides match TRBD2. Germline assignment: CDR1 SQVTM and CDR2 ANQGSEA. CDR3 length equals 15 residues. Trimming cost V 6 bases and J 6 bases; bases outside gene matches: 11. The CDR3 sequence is CSVTPIAGGPDTQYF. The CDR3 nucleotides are TGCAGCGTCACCCCTATAGCGGGAGGGCCGGATACGCAGTATTTT.

The CDR3 is CASSIASGYEQYF. The CDR3 DNA reads TGTGCCAGTAGTATCGCTAGCGGCTACGAGCAGTACTTC. The chain recombines TRBV19 with TRBJ2-7; 7 nucleotides match TRBD2. With V trimmed by 3 bases and J by 3 bases, 2 bases remained unmatched. The CDR3 extends over 13 amino acids. The germline V gene encodes CDR1 LNHDA and CDR2 SQIVND (reference sequence).

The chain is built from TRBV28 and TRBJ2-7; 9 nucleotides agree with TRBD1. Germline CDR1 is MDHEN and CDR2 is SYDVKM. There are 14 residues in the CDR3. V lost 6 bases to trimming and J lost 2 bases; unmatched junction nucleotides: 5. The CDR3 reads CASSSGQGPYEQYF. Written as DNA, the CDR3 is TGTGCCAGCAGCTCGGGACAGGGACCCTACGAGCAGTACTTC.

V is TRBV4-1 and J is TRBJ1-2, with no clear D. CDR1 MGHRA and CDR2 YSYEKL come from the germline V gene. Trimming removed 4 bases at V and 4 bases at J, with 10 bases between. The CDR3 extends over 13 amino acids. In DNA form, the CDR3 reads TGCGCCAGCAGCCCCCCGGAGGGCTATGGCTACACCTTC. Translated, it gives CASSPPEGYGYTF.

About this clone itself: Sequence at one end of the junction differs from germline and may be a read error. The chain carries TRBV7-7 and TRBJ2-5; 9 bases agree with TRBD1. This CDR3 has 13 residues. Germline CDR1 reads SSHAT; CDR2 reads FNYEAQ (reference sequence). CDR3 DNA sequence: TGTGCTAGCAGCTTCGGACAGGGGGAGACCCAGTACTTC. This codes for CASSFGQGETQYF.

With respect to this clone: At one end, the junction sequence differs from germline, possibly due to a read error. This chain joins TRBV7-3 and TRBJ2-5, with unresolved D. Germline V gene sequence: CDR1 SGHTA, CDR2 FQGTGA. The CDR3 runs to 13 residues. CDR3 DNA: TGTGCCAGCAGTTTAAGTACCCAAGAGTCCCAGTACTTC. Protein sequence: CASSLSTQESQYF.

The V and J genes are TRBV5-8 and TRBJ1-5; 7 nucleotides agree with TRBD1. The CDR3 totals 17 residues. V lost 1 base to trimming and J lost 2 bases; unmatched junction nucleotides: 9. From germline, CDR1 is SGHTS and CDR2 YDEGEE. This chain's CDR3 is CASSLRQGFYGNQPQHF. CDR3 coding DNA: TGTGCCAGCAGCTTGCGACAGGGCTTTTACGGCAATCAGCCCCAGCATTTT. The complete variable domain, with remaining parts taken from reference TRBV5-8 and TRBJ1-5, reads EAGVTQSPTHLIKTRGQQATLRCSPISGHTSVYWYQQALGLGLQFLLWYDEGEERNRGNFPPRFSGRQFPNYSSELNVNALELEDSALYLCASSLRQGFYGNQPQHFGDGTRLSIL.

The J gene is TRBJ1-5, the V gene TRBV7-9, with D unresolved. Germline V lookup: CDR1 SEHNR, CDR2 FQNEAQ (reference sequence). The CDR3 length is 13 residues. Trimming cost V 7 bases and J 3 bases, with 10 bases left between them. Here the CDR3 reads CASTDRDNQPQHF. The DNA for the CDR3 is TGTGCCAGCACCGACCGGGACAATCAGCCCCAGCATTTT.

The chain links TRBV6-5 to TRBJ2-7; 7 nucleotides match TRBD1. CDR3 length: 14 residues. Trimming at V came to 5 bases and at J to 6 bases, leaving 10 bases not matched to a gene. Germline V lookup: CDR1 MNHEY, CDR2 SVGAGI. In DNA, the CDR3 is TGTGCCAGCAGTACGCGGACAGGATCTGGCGAGCAGTACTTC. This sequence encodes CASSTRTGSGEQYF.

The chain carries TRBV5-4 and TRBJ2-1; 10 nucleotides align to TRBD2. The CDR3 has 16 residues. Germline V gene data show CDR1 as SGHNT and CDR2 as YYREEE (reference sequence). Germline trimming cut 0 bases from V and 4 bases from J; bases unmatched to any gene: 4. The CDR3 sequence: CASSLGTSGNYNEQFF. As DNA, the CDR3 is TGTGCCAGCAGCTTGGGGACTAGCGGTAATTACAATGAGCAGTTCTTC.

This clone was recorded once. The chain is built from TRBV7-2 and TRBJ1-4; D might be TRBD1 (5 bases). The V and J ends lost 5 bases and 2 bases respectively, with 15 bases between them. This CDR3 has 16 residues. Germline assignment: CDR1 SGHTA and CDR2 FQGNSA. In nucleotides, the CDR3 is TGTGCCAGCAGCCCCCACGGGGGAAAGACTAATGAAAAACTGTTTTTT. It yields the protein CASSPHGGKTNEKLFF.

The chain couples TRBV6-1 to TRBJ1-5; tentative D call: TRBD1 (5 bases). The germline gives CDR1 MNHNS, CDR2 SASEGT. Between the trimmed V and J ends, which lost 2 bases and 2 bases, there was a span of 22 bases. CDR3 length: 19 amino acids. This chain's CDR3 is CASSENWGGGVGGNQPQHF. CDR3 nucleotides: TGTGCCAGCAGTGAAAATTGGGGCGGGGGGGTTGGTGGCAATCAGCCCCAGCATTTT.

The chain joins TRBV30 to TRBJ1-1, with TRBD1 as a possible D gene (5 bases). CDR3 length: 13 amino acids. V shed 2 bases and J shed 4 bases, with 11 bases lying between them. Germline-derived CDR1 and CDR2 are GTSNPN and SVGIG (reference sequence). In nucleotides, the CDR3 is TGTGCCTGGAGTCAAGGCAGGGTCACTGAAGCTTTCTTT. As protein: CAWSQGRVTEAFF.

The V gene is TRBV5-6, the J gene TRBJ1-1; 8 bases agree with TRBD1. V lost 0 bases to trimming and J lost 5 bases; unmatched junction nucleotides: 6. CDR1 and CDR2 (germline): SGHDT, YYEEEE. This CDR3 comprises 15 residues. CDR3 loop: CASSLGWTGKTEAFF. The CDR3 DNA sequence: TGTGCCAGCAGCTTGGGATGGACAGGGAAGACTGAAGCTTTCTTT.

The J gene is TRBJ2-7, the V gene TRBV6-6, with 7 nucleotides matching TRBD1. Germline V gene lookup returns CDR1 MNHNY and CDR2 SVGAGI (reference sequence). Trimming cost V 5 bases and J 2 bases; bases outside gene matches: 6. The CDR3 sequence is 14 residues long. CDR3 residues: CASSKTGDPYEQYF. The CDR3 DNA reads TGTGCCAGCAGTAAAACAGGGGATCCCTACGAGCAGTACTTC.

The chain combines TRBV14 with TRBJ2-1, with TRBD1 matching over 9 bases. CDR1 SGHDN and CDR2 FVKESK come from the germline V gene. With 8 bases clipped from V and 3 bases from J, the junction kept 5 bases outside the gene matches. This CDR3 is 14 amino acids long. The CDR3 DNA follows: TGTGCCAGCGGGAAGACAGGGGGCTACAATGAGCAGTTCTTC. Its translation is CASGKTGGYNEQFF.

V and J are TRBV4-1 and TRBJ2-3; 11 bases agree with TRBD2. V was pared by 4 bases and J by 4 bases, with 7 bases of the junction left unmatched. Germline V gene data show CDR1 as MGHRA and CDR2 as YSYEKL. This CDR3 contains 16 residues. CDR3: CASSPPSGRIPDTQYF. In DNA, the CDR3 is TGCGCCAGCAGCCCCCCTAGCGGGAGGATCCCAGATACGCAGTATTTT.

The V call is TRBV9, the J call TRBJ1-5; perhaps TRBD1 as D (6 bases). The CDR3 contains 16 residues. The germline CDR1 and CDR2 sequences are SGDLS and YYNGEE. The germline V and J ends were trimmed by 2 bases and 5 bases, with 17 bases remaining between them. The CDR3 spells CASSVHRVRGYQPQHF. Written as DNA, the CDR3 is TGTGCCAGCAGCGTCCATAGGGTCAGGGGCTATCAGCCCCAGCATTTT.

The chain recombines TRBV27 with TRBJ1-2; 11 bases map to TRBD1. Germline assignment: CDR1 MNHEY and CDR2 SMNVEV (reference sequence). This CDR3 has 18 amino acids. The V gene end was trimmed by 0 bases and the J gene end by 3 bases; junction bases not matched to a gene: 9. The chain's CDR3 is CASSLSLGGTGGHYGYTF. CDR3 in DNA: TGTGCCAGCAGTTTATCGCTGGGCGGGACAGGGGGGCACTATGGCTACACCTTC.

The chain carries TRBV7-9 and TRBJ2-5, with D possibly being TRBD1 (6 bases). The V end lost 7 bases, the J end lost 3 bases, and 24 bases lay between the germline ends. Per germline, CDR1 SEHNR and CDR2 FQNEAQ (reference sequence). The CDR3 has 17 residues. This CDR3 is CASTPLGQPKSKETQYF. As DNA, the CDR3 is TGTGCCAGCACCCCTCTCGGACAGCCCAAATCCAAAGAGACCCAGTACTTC. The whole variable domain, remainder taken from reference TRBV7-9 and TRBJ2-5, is DTGVSQNPRHKITKRGQNVTFRCDPISEHNRLYWYRQTLGQGPEFLTYFQNEAQLEKSRLLSDRFSAERPKGSFSTLEIQRTEQGDSAMYLCASTPLGQPKSKETQYFGPGTRLLVL.

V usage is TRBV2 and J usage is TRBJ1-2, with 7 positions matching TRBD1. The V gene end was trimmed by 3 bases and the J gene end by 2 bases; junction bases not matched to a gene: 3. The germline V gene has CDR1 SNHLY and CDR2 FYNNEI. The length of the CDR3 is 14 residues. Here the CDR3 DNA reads TGTGCCAGCAGTGAGGTACAGGGGAACTATGGCTACACCTTC. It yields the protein CASSEVQGNYGYTF.

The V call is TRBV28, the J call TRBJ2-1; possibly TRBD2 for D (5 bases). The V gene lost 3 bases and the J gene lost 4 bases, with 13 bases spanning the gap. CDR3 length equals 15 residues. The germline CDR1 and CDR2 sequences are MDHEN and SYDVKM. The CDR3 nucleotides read TGTGCCAGCAGTTTGGGAGCGGATTTATACAATGAGCAGTTCTTC. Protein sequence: CASSLGADLYNEQFF.

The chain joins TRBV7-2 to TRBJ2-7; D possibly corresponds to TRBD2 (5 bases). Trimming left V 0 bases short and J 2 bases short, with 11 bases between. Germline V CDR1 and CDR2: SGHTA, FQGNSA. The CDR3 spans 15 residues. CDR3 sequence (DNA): TGTGCCAGCAGCTTAGCGGGCGGGCCCACCTACGAGCAGTACTTC. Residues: CASSLAGGPTYEQYF.

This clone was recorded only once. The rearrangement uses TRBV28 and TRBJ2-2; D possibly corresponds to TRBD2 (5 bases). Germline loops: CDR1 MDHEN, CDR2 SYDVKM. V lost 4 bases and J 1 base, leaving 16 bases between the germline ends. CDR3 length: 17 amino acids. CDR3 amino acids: CASSSHLGSENTGELFF. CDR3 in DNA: TGTGCCAGCAGTTCTCATCTCGGTAGCGAGAACACCGGGGAGCTGTTTTTT.

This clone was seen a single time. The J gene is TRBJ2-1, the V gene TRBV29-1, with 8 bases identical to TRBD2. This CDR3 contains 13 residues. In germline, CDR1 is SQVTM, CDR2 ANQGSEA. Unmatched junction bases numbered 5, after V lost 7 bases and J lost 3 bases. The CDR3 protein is CSAGTSGYNEQFF. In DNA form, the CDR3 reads TGCAGCGCCGGGACTAGTGGCTACAATGAGCAGTTCTTC.

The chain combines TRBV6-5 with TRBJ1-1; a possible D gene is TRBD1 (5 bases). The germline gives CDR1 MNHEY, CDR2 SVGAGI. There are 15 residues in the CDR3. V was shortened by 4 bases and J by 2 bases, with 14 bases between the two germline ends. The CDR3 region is CASSFGRAYNTEAFF. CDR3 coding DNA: TGTGCCAGCAGTTTCGGCAGGGCCTATAACACTGAAGCTTTCTTT.

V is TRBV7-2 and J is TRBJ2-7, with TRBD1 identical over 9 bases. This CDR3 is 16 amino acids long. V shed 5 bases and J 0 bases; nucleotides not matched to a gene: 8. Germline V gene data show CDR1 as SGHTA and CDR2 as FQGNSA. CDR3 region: CASSLTGQGSSYEQYF. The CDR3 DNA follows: TGTGCCAGCAGCCTGACAGGACAGGGGAGCTCCTACGAGCAGTACTTC.

The CDR3 nucleotides are TGTGCCAGCAGTACACAGGGGAACACTGAAGCTTTCTTT. It is translated as CASSTQGNTEAFF. The V and J genes are TRBV28 and TRBJ1-1, with D possibly matching TRBD1 (6 bases). CDR3 length equals 13 residues. With 5 bases removed from V and 1 base from J, the gap between germline ends came to 8 bases. Germline loops: CDR1 MDHEN, CDR2 SYDVKM.

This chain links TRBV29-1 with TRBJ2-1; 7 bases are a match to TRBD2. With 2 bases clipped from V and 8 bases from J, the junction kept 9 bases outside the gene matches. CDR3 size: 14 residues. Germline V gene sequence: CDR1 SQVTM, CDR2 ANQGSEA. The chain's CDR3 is CSVERAGVRDEQFF. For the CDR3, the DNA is TGCAGCGTTGAACGGGCGGGAGTTAGGGATGAGCAGTTCTTC.

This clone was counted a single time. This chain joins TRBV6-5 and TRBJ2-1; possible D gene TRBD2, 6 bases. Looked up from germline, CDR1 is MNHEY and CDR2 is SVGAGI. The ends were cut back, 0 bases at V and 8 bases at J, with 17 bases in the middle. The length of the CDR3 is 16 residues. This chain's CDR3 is CASSYSRGIGVDEQFF. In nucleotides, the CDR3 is TGTGCCAGCAGTTACTCTCGCGGGATTGGGGTCGATGAGCAGTTCTTC.